A selection of T cell receptor beta chains follows, all from one sample in a study of shared clonotypes between healthy human individuals. The table came from immunoSEQ multiplex PCR; TCRdb's copy has only in-frame clones and leaves some out. This sample has over a million clones, with 96% found just once. What was sequenced was naive CD4+ T cells sorted from blood. All receptors come from a man aged 25-40 years in good health. Each CDR3 is given with its conserved first and last residue. The order of the fields is D gene, V gene, J gene, clone size, CDR3 DNA, CDR3 protein. The D gene is left open where the match is weak. Only part of the rows carry a size: once, few, many, or a class if the clone is expanded.

>-|TRBV5-5|TRBJ1-1|-
TGTGCCAGCAGCTTGTTTGGGGGTGGGAACACTGAAGCTTTCTTT
CASSLFGGGNTEAFF
>-|TRBV5-1|TRBJ2-7|-
TGCGCCAGCAGCTTGGGAAGGCCTTACGAGCAGTACTTC
CASSLGRPYEQYF
>TRBD2|TRBV5-1|TRBJ2-1|-
TGCGCCAGCAGCTTGGGGCTAGCGGGAGACAATGAGCAGTTCTTC
CASSLGLAGDNEQFF
>-|TRBV7-9|TRBJ1-1|-
TGTGCCAGCAGCTTAAGGGGTGACAGACCGAACACTGAAGCTTTCTTT
CASSLRGDRPNTEAFF
>-|TRBV4-1|TRBJ1-5|-
TGCGCCAGCAGCTCTACCCCCGGGGGAAGTAGCAATCAGCCCCAGCATTTT
CASSSTPGGSSNQPQHF
>-|TRBV5-1|TRBJ1-1|-
TGCGCCAGCAGCATATTCGGGACAAACACTGAAGCTTTCTTT
CASSIFGTNTEAFF
>-|TRBV7-9|TRBJ2-5|-
TGTGCCAGCAGCCCCTACCCGGAGACCCAGTACTTC
CASSPYPETQYF
>-|TRBV5-1|TRBJ1-5|-
TGCGCCAGCAGCTCGGACGGGTACAATCAGCCCCAGCATTTT
CASSSDGYNQPQHF
>TRBD2|TRBV10-3|TRBJ2-7|-
TGTGCCAGCGGCGGACTAGCGGGAGTTGGAGAGCAGTACTTC
CASGGLAGVGEQYF
>TRBD1|TRBV5-1|TRBJ1-3|-
TGCGCCAGCAGCTTGGATACAGGGGTCGGAAACACCATATATTTT
CASSLDTGVGNTIYF
>TRBD1|TRBV6-1|TRBJ1-4|-
TGTGCCAGCAGTGCCAGACAGGGTCCTAATGAAAAACTGTTTTTT
CASSARQGPNEKLFF
>-|TRBV7-7|TRBJ2-5|-
TGTGCCAGCAGAGAGGCTAGCTTTGAAGAGACCCAGTACTTC
CASREASFEETQYF
>-|TRBV15|TRBJ2-7|-
TGTGCCACCAGCAGGGGGGACAACCCCTACGAGCAGTACTTC
CATSRGDNPYEQYF
>TRBD1|TRBV7-2|TRBJ2-7|-
TGTGCCAGCAGCCACAACCGGGACAGCTACTACGAGCAGTACTTC
CASSHNRDSYYEQYF
>TRBD1|TRBV15|TRBJ2-7|-
TGTGCCACCAGCAGAGGGGGACAGGTTTCCTACGAGCAGTACTTC
CATSRGGQVSYEQYF
>-|TRBV10-3|TRBJ2-4|-
TGTGCCATCAGTGATTCGAGTCGAGACAGTAAAAACATTCAGTACTTC
CAISDSSRDSKNIQYF
>-|TRBV9|TRBJ1-6|-
TGTGCCAGCAGCGTAGACCTCACAAATTCACCCCTCCACTTT
CASSVDLTNSPLHF
>-|TRBV10-1|TRBJ1-4|-
TGCGCCAGTATACGAGGGTATGATGAAAAACTGTTTTTT
CASIRGYDEKLFF
>-|TRBV7-9|TRBJ2-7|-
TGTGCCAGCAGCCCCCCCCGCAGGCTATCACCCTACGAGCAGTACTTC
CASSPPRRLSPYEQYF
>TRBD2|TRBV19|TRBJ2-1|-
TGTGCCAGTAGCCCCGGGACTAGACCATACAATGAGCAGTTCTTC
CASSPGTRPYNEQFF
>TRBD2|TRBV4-1|TRBJ2-1|-
TGCGCCAGCAGCCAAGATATACGGGAGGGAATTTACAATGAGCAGTTCTTC
CASSQDIREGIYNEQFF
>-|TRBV18|TRBJ2-1|-
TGTGCCAGCTCACCCCCCCTTTTATCCAGGAGCTCCTACAATGAGCAGTTCTTC
CASSPPLLSRSSYNEQFF
>TRBD2|TRBV9|TRBJ2-1|-
TGTGCCAGCAGCGTAAGACTAGCGTCCAATGAGCAGTTCTTC
CASSVRLASNEQFF
>TRBD1|TRBV5-5|TRBJ1-2|-
TGTGCCAGCAGCTTTCCGGACAGGGCCTATGGCTACACCTTC
CASSFPDRAYGYTF
>TRBD1|TRBV7-6|TRBJ1-4|-
TGTGCCAGCAGCTTTCGACCCGGGACAGGGAAAGTTACGGGTGAAAAACTGTTTTTT
CASSFRPGTGKVTGEKLFF
>-|TRBV4-1|TRBJ2-3|-
TGCGCCAGCAGCCGAGGCGCCAGGGAAGATACGCAGTATTTT
CASSRGAREDTQYF
>TRBD1|TRBV30|TRBJ1-1|-
TGTGCCTGGAGTGTGAACAGGGGGCTTGAAGCTTTCTTT
CAWSVNRGLEAFF
>TRBD1|TRBV5-6|TRBJ1-3|-
TGTGCCAGCAGCTTGGGGCTGACAGGGCCAGTCTCTGGAAACACCATATATTTT
CASSLGLTGPVSGNTIYF
>-|TRBV29-1|TRBJ2-7|-
TGCAGCGTGGAGGGCCCCAGGGGGTCTAACTACGAGCAGTACTTC
CSVEGPRGSNYEQYF
>-|TRBV9|TRBJ1-2|-
TGTGCCAGCAGCGCCCCCTCGGGGCAACGACGTGATGGCTACACCTTC
CASSAPSGQRRDGYTF
>-|TRBV29-1|TRBJ2-5|-
TGCAGCGTTGGGCCCGGGGCAGGGTGGGAGACCCAGTACTTC
CSVGPGAGWETQYF
>-|TRBV5-1|TRBJ2-7|-
TGCGCCAGCAGTCCTCACTCCACCCTAGAGCAGTACTTC
CASSPHSTLEQYF
>-|TRBV5-4|TRBJ1-2|-
TGTGCCAGCAGCTCGCAGGGTATGGGCGGCTACACCTTC
CASSSQGMGGYTF
>-|TRBV27|TRBJ2-6|-
TGTGCCAGCGGCCCTCGTGGGGGGGCCAACGTCCTGACTTTC
CASGPRGGANVLTF
>-|TRBV2|TRBJ2-2|-
TGTGCCAGCAGTACTACCCCCGGGACACGGAACACCGGGGAGCTGTTTTTT
CASSTTPGTRNTGELFF
>TRBD2|TRBV7-9|TRBJ2-3|-
TGTGCCAGCACGAGCGGCGGGGGAGGACCTCCAGATACGCAGTATTTT
CASTSGGGGPPDTQYF
>-|TRBV2|TRBJ2-1|-
TGTGCCAGCAGTGTCAGGAGGGGTAGGGAGCAGTTCTTC
CASSVRRGREQFF
>TRBD1|TRBV15|TRBJ2-5|-
TGTGCCACCAGCAGGGACAGGGGGAGGGAGACCCAGTACTTC
CATSRDRGRETQYF
>-|TRBV2|TRBJ2-3|once
TGTGCCAGCAGTGTTATAGGAGATACGCAGTATTTT
CASSVIGDTQYF
>-|TRBV28|TRBJ2-2|-
TGTGCCAGCAGTGGTACCGGGGGTACGAACACCGGGGAGCTGTTTTTT
CASSGTGGTNTGELFF
>TRBD2|TRBV6-5|TRBJ2-1|-
TGTGCCAGCGCAACGGCAGCGGGAGGGCCAGAGCAGTTCTTC
CASATAAGGPEQFF
>-|TRBV7-8|TRBJ2-7|once
TGTGCCAGCAGCTTAAATCCAGACTCCTACGAGCAGTACTTC
CASSLNPDSYEQYF
>TRBD1|TRBV28|TRBJ2-7|-
TGTGCCAGCAGTTTACCCGGGACAGGGCCGGCCTACGAGCAGTACTTC
CASSLPGTGPAYEQYF
>TRBD2|TRBV7-9|TRBJ2-7|-
TGTGCCAGCAGCGACCTAGCGGAAAACGAGCAGTACTTC
CASSDLAENEQYF
>-|TRBV7-9|TRBJ2-7|-
TGTGCCAGCAGCACGAGAACCTACGAGCAGTACTTC
CASSTRTYEQYF
>-|TRBV2|TRBJ2-7|once
TGTGCCAGCAGCGAAACTCCCTACGAGCAGTACTTC
CASSETPYEQYF
>-|TRBV18|TRBJ1-5|-
TGTGCCAGCTCACTTTTTTGGGGGAATGATCAGCCCCAGCATTTT
CASSLFWGNDQPQHF
>-|TRBV29-1|TRBJ1-2|-
TGCAGCGTTGCCCAGGGACTGATCTACACCTTC
CSVAQGLIYTF
>TRBD2|TRBV2|TRBJ2-1|-
TGTGCCAGCATCCCTAGCGGGATATACAATGAGCAGTTCTTC
CASIPSGIYNEQFF
>-|TRBV27|TRBJ1-5|-
TGTGCCAGCAGTTTTAGGAGGAATCAGCCCCAGCATTTT
CASSFRRNQPQHF
>-|TRBV6-6|TRBJ2-2|once
TGTGCCAGCAGTTACTCGAGCCCCGGGGAGCTGTTTTTT
CASSYSSPGELFF
>-|TRBV21-1|TRBJ2-5|-
TGTGAGAAGGGGCCCGGAGAGACCCAGTACTTC
CEKGPGETQYF
>-|TRBV6-6|TRBJ2-7|-
TGTGCCAGCAGTTACGGTCCGCGCTACGAGCAGTACTTC
CASSYGPRYEQYF
>TRBD1|TRBV5-5|TRBJ1-5|-
TGTGCCAGCAGCTTGGTCCCTAGGACAGGGGCCGGTTTTATGGAGCCCCAGCATTTT
CASSLVPRTGAGFMEPQHF
>-|TRBV7-9|TRBJ1-5|-
TGTGCCAGCAGCTTAGGGGTTCATCAGCCCCAGCATTTT
CASSLGVHQPQHF
>TRBD2|TRBV19|TRBJ2-2|once
TGTGCCAGTAGTATAGCAGCGGGAGGGCACACCGGGGAGCTGTTTTTT
CASSIAAGGHTGELFF
>-|TRBV4-1|TRBJ2-1|-
TGCGCCAGCAGCGGGAGCGGGTCCTACAATGAGCAGTTCTTC
CASSGSGSYNEQFF